Listed here are 27 T cell receptor beta chains from one sample, sequenced in a study of cytomegalovirus exposure and HLA in healthy donors. With 60 Vbeta and 13 Jbeta primers, the PCR was carried out. TCRdb's copy holds only in-frame clones and misses some; the assay was immunoSEQ multiplex PCR. The sample records nearly 200,000 clones, 60% to 80% being singletons. What was sequenced was PBMCs. All receptors derive from a woman in her twenties or thirties in good health and CMV-seropositive.

V usage is TRBV6-4 and J usage is TRBJ2-1, with TRBD2 matching over 7 bases. CDR3 length: 15 residues. Germline lookup yields CDR1 MRHNA and CDR2 SNTAGT. V was clipped by 2 bases and J by 8 bases; unmatched bases: 9. The CDR3 region is CASSDASAGEDEQFF. CDR3 DNA sequence: TGTGCCAGCAGTGACGCGTCTGCGGGGGAGGATGAGCAGTTCTTC.

This chain links TRBV28 with TRBJ1-2, with TRBD1 identical over 11 bases. The ends lost 5 bases at V and 6 bases at J; junction bases unmatched: 8. Germline V gene lookup returns CDR1 MDHEN and CDR2 SYDVKM. This CDR3 is built from 15 residues. CDR3 in DNA: TGTGCCAGCAGTCGGACAGGGGGCGCTGGGAATGGCTACACCTTC. It yields the protein CASSRTGGAGNGYTF.

V gene TRBV27 combines with J gene TRBJ2-5; a weak D match, TRBD1 (5 bases). The length of the CDR3 is 10 residues. Trimming left V 8 bases short and J 8 bases short, with 9 bases between. The germline V gene has CDR1 MNHEY and CDR2 SMNVEV (reference sequence). The CDR3 protein is CASGRGTQYF. The CDR3, as DNA: TGTGCCAGCGGTAGGGGAACCCAGTACTTC.

The rearrangement joins TRBV5-6 to TRBJ1-1; D gene unclear. There are 13 residues in the CDR3. The V gene lost 2 bases and the J gene lost 4 bases, with 9 bases spanning the gap. In germline, CDR1 is SGHDT, CDR2 YYEEEE. The CDR3 spells CASSFIGSTEAFF. In DNA, the CDR3 is TGTGCCAGCAGCTTTATAGGGAGCACTGAAGCTTTCTTT.

The chain links TRBV7-9 to TRBJ2-1; D is unclear. V lost 5 bases and J lost 3, with 17 bases in between. Germline CDR1 and CDR2: SEHNR and FQNEAQ (reference sequence). The CDR3 spans 16 residues. CDR3 loop: CASSRKLAVDYNEQFF. The CDR3 bases are TGTGCCAGCAGCCGAAAATTAGCAGTAGACTACAATGAGCAGTTCTTC.

This chain connects TRBV19 to TRBJ1-2; D gene unclear. From germline, CDR1 is LNHDA and CDR2 SQIVND (reference sequence). V lost 7 bases and J 6 bases, leaving 15 bases between the germline ends. The CDR3 has 13 residues. The CDR3 DNA is TGTGCCAGTAAATACGGGCCGGGGAATGGCTACACCTTC. This translates into CASKYGPGNGYTF.

This clone was observed a few times. The rearrangement uses TRBV27 and TRBJ2-3, with TRBD1 matching over 7 bases. The V and J ends lost 6 bases and 2 bases, in that order; junction bases with no gene match: 2. Germline-derived CDR1 and CDR2 are MNHEY and SMNVEV (reference sequence). The length of the CDR3 is 13 residues. The CDR3 region has the DNA TGTGCCAGCAGACAGGGGACCACAGATACGCAGTATTTT. This encodes CASRQGTTDTQYF.

The rearrangement links TRBV7-2 to TRBJ2-7; 8 bases align to TRBD1. The trim removed 5 bases at V and 2 bases at J, leaving 8 bases unmatched. CDR3 length: 15 amino acids. Looked up from germline, CDR1 is SGHTA and CDR2 is FQGNSA. In DNA, the CDR3 is TGTGCCAGCAGCCTAAACAGGGGGACCCCCTACGAGCAGTACTTC. This encodes CASSLNRGTPYEQYF.

The chain recombines TRBV6-4 with TRBJ1-1; no clear D gene. From germline, CDR1 is MRHNA and CDR2 SNTAGT. Trimming stripped 6 bases from V and 3 bases from J, with 17 bases between. CDR3 length: 15 residues. The CDR3 DNA follows: TGTGCCAGCAGCCCCAACGATGGGCCCGACACTGAAGCTTTCTTT. Translated: CASSPNDGPDTEAFF.

This clone was found a few times. V usage is TRBV5-1 and J usage is TRBJ2-7, with 8 positions matching TRBD1. Per germline, CDR1 SGHRS and CDR2 YFSETQ. V was pared by 4 bases and J by 1 base, with 7 bases of the junction left unmatched. The CDR3 sequence is 15 residues long. The DNA for the CDR3 is TGCGCCAGCAGCCCGGACAGGGCAAGGTCCTACGAGCAGTACTTC. Amino acid sequence: CASSPDRARSYEQYF.

This clone was seen many times. The chain uses TRBV5-4 and TRBJ2-3; possibly TRBD2 for D (7 bases). Germline V gene lookup returns CDR1 SGHNT and CDR2 YYREEE (reference sequence). Trimming pared 1 base from V and 5 bases from J, leaving 17 bases between. The CDR3 has 16 residues. The CDR3 reads CASSLTGRGSGDTQYF. The CDR3 region has the DNA TGTGCCAGCAGCTTGACAGGGAGGGGGTCCGGAGATACGCAGTATTTT.

This chain joins TRBV2 and TRBJ1-6, with D hard to call. Germline CDR1 and CDR2: SNHLY and FYNNEI. The ends were cut back, 1 base at V and 10 bases at J, with 8 bases in the middle. CDR3 size: 13 residues. CDR3 protein: CASSEVAGSPLHF. CDR3 nucleotides: TGTGCCAGCAGTGAAGTGGCAGGCTCACCCCTCCACTTT.

The chain links TRBV27 to TRBJ2-7, with a weak D call TRBD2 (6 bases). The V end was cut by 5 bases, the J end by 8 bases, with 22 bases between. The CDR3 spans 15 residues. CDR1 and CDR2 (germline): MNHEY, SMNVEV (reference sequence). The CDR3 DNA reads as TGTGCCAGCAGTCCCTCGGGGGTAACTTACGTCCAGCAGTACTTC. It translates to CASSPSGVTYVQQYF.

To note about this clone: Other nucleotide sequences in the sample specify the same CDR3. This chain connects TRBV5-1 to TRBJ2-1, with D possibly TRBD2 on 6 matching bases. This CDR3 has 15 residues. Germline V gives CDR1 SGHRS, CDR2 YFSETQ. V shed 4 bases and J shed 4 bases, with 15 bases lying between them. The CDR3 nucleotides are TGCGCCAGCAGCCGTAGCCGGGGGATATACAATGAGCAGTTCTTC. Its translation is CASSRSRGIYNEQFF.

The genes are TRBV23-1 and TRBJ2-7; TRBD2 is a possible D gene (5 bases). TRBV23-1 is an open reading frame, and its role is uncertain. The CDR3 covers 14 residues. Trimming left V 2 bases short and J 1 base short, with 9 bases between. The CDR3 bases are TGCGCCAGCAGTCAACCGGGGAGTTCCTACGAGCAGTACTTC. Its protein product is CASSQPGSSYEQYF.

This clone showed up just once. The DNA for the CDR3 is TGTGCCAGCATAGCGGCGGGGGCCAGGGATACGCAGTATTTT. This encodes CASIAAGARDTQYF. V usage is TRBV28 and J usage is TRBJ2-3, with D possibly TRBD2 on 7 matching bases. Germline lookup yields CDR1 MDHEN and CDR2 SYDVKM. The CDR3 has 14 residues. Trimming removed 7 bases at V and 6 bases at J, with 17 bases between.

Only one count was recorded for this clone. The sample contains more than one DNA sequence encoding this CDR3. The V and J genes are TRBV5-1 and TRBJ2-5, with a tentative D call TRBD2 (6 bases). The CDR3 is made up of 15 amino acids. The germline V gene has CDR1 SGHRS and CDR2 YFSETQ. Trimming cost V 5 bases and J 5 bases, with 19 bases left between them. CDR3 nucleotide sequence: TGCGCCAGCAGACCCGGGGGAGCACCGGGGGAGACCCAGTACTTC. This gives the protein CASRPGGAPGETQYF.

J is TRBJ2-7 and V is TRBV19, with 8 bases lining up with TRBD2. Germline V CDR1 and CDR2: LNHDA, SQIVND (reference sequence). The CDR3 spans 15 residues. V was clipped by 6 bases and J by 3 bases; unmatched bases: 10. CDR3 sequence: CASSPRGGPLYEQYF. The CDR3 DNA is TGTGCCAGTAGCCCCCGGGGGGGCCCCCTCTACGAGCAGTACTTC.

V is TRBV7-3 and J is TRBJ1-1; unclear D gene. The CDR3 sequence is 14 residues long. V lost 1 base and J lost 3, with 9 bases in between. In germline, CDR1 is SGHTA, CDR2 FQGTGA. CDR3 DNA: TGTGCCAGCAGCTTAAGGTGGGGAGACACTGAAGCTTTCTTT. It codes for CASSLRWGDTEAFF. The full variable domain, its missing parts supplied by reference TRBV7-3 and TRBJ1-1, is GAGVSQTPSNKVTEKGKYVELRCDPISGHTALYWYRQSLGQGPEFLIYFQGTGAADDSGLPNDRFFAVRPEGSVSTLKIQRTERGDSAVYLCASSLRWGDTEAFFGQGTRLTVV.

J is TRBJ2-2 and V is TRBV7-9; 8 bases fit TRBD2. Trimming removed 5 bases from V and 8 bases from J; junction bases left unmatched: 16. Germline CDR1 and CDR2: SEHNR and FQNEAQ (reference sequence). The CDR3 sequence is 17 residues long. The CDR3 region has the DNA TGTGCCAGCAGCCGAGTTGGTCTCGGACTAGCATCGGGGGAGCTGTTTTTT. Amino acid sequence: CASSRVGLGLASGELFF.

This chain links TRBV10-3 with TRBJ1-2; TRBD1 agrees at 8 bases. The CDR3 loop spans 14 amino acids. The V gene end was trimmed by 6 bases and the J gene end by 1 base; junction bases not matched to a gene: 4. Germline V gene sequence: CDR1 ENHRY, CDR2 SYGVKD. The CDR3 sequence is CAISQGQGNYGYTF. CDR3 in DNA: TGTGCCATCAGCCAAGGACAGGGTAACTATGGCTACACCTTC.

There are a few counts of this clone. This chain links TRBV4-3 with TRBJ2-7; D perhaps matches TRBD2 (6 bases). V lost 2 bases, J lost 7 bases, and 15 bases lay in between. The CDR3 extends over 14 amino acids. Germline V gives CDR1 LGHNA, CDR2 YSLEER. This CDR3 is CASSQSLEGWEQYF. The CDR3, as DNA: TGCGCCAGCAGCCAAAGTTTGGAGGGGTGGGAGCAGTACTTC.

The chain carries TRBV9 and TRBJ2-1; 9 bases line up with TRBD2. V was pared by 2 bases and J by 3 bases, with 6 bases of the junction left unmatched. CDR3 length equals 16 residues. Looked up from germline, CDR1 is SGDLS and CDR2 is YYNGEE. CDR3 protein: CASSVASGTFYNEQFF. The CDR3 nucleotides read TGTGCCAGCAGCGTGGCTAGCGGGACGTTCTACAATGAGCAGTTCTTC.

This clone was seen more than once but under ten times. This chain uses TRBV6-6 with TRBJ2-7; unclear D gene. V dropped 5 bases and J dropped 0 bases, with 11 bases sitting between them. Per germline, CDR1 MNHNY and CDR2 SVGAGI (reference sequence). The CDR3 runs to 14 residues. The CDR3 protein is CASSGTVSSYEQYF. CDR3 DNA sequence: TGTGCCAGCAGTGGAACAGTTAGCTCCTACGAGCAGTACTTC.

V is TRBV29-1 and J is TRBJ2-4; TRBD2 matches 8 bases. This CDR3 contains 14 residues. Germline V lookup: CDR1 SQVTM, CDR2 ANQGSEA. Trimming took 4 bases from V and 6 from J; bases not matched to a gene: 8. The CDR3 nucleotides read TGCAGCGTTGTCCGTTCGGGGGGGCGAAACATTCAGTACTTC. This gives the protein CSVVRSGGRNIQYF.

The chain is built from TRBV4-1 and TRBJ1-1; 8 nucleotides line up with TRBD1. Germline CDR1 reads MGHRA; CDR2 reads YSYEKL. The CDR3 loop spans 16 amino acids. The J segment lost 4 bases and the V segment lost 0 bases, leaving 7 bases of the junction unmatched. The CDR3 DNA is TGCGCCAGCAGCCAAGACCCAACAGGGGGGAGCACTGAAGCTTTCTTT. Its translation: CASSQDPTGGSTEAFF.

This chain links TRBV7-2 with TRBJ1-1; tentatively, D is TRBD1 (6 bases). This CDR3 spans 14 amino acids. Germline V gives CDR1 SGHTA, CDR2 FQGNSA. The V and J ends lost 5 bases and 3 bases respectively, with 13 bases between them. The CDR3 DNA reads as TGTGCCAGCAGCCCCCAACAGGGTGACACTGAAGCTTTCTTT. As protein: CASSPQQGDTEAFF.